This TCR beta chain comes out of a study of shared clonotypes between healthy human individuals. CDR3 length: 13 amino acids. CDR1 and CDR2 (germline): SGHTA, FQGNSA. V lost 1 base to trimming and J lost 2 bases, with 6 bases between them. Positive CCR7 selection of CD45RO-negative cells yielded the naive CD8 cells, and terminally differentiated effector memory CD45RA+ cells were excluded. The input for sorted-subset replicate PCRs was about 0.2 ug DNA, 25,000 to 30,000 T cell genomes. Some clones are missing from TCRdb's copy, which holds only in-frame ones; the method was immunoSEQ multiplex PCR. The data contain approximately 810,000 clones, 80% to 95% of them singletons. As regards this clone: Its antigen is as yet unknown.

Whole-study findings and limits: Despite large depth, rarefaction showed incomplete sorted-subset sequencing.

The receptor's source is a man aged 25 to 40 in good health. Sequences were obtained from naive CD8+ T cells sorted from blood. The V call is TRBV7-2, the J call TRBJ2-7; D is unresolved. In nucleotides, the CDR3 is TGTGCCAGCAGCTTAGGCTTCACCTACGAGCAGTACTTC. It translates to CASSLGFTYEQYF.